This T cell receptor beta chain was sequenced during a study of T cells in Graves' hyperthyroidism and ophthalmopathy. TCR beta CDR3 regions were amplified from RNA transcripts. First-round RT-PCR targeting the TCR CDR3 was performed with the HTBI primer set. TCRdb called the multiplex PCR reads again in MiXCR, with one record for every CDR3 protein. The table lists roughly 380,000 distinct CDR3 sequences, 15% to 20% of them singletons. Uncontrolled infection, other autoimmune disease, pregnancy or lactation excluded patients. Study-wide results and limits: Appearing also in blood were most of the thyroid clonotypes expanded above 0.001.

CDR1 and CDR2 from the germline V gene are MDHEN and SYDVKM. V was trimmed by 6 bases and J by 7 bases, leaving 12 bases between them. There are 12 residues in the CDR3. This clonotype was recorded many times. The antigen is not known. This TCR was recovered from a woman in her thirties or forties with Graves' ophthalmopathy. This chain links TRBV28 with TRBJ2-5, with a weak D call TRBD1 (5 bases). Source material: blood. The CDR3 spells CASRAGRGTQYF. The DNA for the CDR3 is TGTGCCAGCAGGGCCGGAAGGGGGACCCAGTACTTC.